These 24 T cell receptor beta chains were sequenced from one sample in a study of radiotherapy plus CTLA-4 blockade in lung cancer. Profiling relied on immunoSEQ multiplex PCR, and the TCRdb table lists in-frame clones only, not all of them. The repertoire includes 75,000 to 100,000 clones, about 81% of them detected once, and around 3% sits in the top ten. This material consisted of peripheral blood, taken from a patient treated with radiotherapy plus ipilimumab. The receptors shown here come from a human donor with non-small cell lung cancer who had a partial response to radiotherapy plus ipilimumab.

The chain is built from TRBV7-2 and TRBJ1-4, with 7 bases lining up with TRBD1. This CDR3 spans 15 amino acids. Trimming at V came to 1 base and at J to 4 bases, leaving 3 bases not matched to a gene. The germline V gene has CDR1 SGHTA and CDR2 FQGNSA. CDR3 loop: CASSLERGRNEKLFF. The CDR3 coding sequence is TGTGCCAGCAGCTTAGAAAGGGGGCGTAATGAAAAACTGTTTTTT.

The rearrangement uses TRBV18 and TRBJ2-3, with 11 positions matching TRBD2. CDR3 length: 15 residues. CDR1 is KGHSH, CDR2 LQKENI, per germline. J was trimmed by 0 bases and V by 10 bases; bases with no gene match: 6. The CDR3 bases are TGTGCCACCGGACTAGCGGGCCCGAGCACAGATACGCAGTATTTT. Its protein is CATGLAGPSTDTQYF. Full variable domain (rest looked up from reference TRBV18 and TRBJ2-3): NAGVMQNPRHLVRRRGQEARLRCSPMKGHSHVYWYRQLPEEGLKFMVYLQKENIIDESGMPKERFSAEFPKEGPSILRIQQVVRGDSAAYFCATGLAGPSTDTQYFGPGTRLTVL.

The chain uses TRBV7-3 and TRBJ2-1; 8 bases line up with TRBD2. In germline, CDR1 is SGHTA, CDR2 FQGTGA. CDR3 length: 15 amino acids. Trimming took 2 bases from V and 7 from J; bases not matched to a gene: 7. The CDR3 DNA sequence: TGTGCCAGCAGCTTAGTCGGGACTAGTAAGAATGAGCAGTTCTTC. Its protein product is CASSLVGTSKNEQFF.

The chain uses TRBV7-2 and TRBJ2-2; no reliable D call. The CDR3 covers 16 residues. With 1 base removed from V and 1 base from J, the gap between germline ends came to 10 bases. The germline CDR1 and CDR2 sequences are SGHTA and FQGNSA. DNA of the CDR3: TGTGCCAGCAGCTTAGGGGTGACAAGGAACACCGGGGAGCTGTTTTTT. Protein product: CASSLGVTRNTGELFF.

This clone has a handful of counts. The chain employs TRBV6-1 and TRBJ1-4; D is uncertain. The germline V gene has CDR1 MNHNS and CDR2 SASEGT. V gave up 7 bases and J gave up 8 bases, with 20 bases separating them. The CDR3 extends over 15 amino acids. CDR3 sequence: CASTTRRGGGEKLFF. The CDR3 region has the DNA TGTGCCAGCACCACAAGACGAGGTGGAGGCGAAAAACTGTTTTTT.

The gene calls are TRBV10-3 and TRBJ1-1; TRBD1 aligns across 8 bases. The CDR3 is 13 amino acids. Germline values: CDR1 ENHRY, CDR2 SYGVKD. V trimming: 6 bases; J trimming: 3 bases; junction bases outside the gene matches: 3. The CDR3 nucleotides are TGTGCCATCAGGAAGACAGGGGACACTGAAGCTTTCTTT. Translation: CAIRKTGDTEAFF.

In DNA, the CDR3 is TGTGCCAGCAGCTTAGCTAGCGGGAGGGCAAAGGACGAGCAGTACTTC. This codes for CASSLASGRAKDEQYF. V is TRBV7-8 and J is TRBJ2-7; TRBD2 agrees at 11 bases. V gave up 0 bases and J gave up 5 bases; unmatched junction bases: 6. Germline lookup yields CDR1 SGHVS and CDR2 FQNEAQ. This CDR3 is 16 amino acids long.

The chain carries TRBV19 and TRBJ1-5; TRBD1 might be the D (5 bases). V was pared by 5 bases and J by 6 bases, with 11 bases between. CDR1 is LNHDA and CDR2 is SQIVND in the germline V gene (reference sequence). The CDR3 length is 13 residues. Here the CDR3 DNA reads TGTGCCAGTAGTCCAGGGTGGGGTCAGCCCCAGCATTTT. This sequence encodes CASSPGWGQPQHF. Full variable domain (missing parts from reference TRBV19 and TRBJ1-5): DGGITQSPKYLFRKEGQNVTLSCEQNLNHDAMYWYRQDPGQGLRLIYYSQIVNDFQKGDIAEGYSVSREKKESFPLTVTSAQKNPTAFYLCASSPGWGQPQHFGDGTRLSIL.

The chain's CDR3 is CASSPSTPPEAFF. Written as DNA, the CDR3 is TGTGCCAGCAGTCCATCGACTCCGCCTGAAGCTTTCTTT. This rearrangement joins TRBV28 to TRBJ1-1; D remains ambiguous. Trimming took off 5 bases at V and 6 bases at J, with 13 bases between the two ends. The CDR3 length is 13 residues. CDR1 is MDHEN, CDR2 SYDVKM, per germline.

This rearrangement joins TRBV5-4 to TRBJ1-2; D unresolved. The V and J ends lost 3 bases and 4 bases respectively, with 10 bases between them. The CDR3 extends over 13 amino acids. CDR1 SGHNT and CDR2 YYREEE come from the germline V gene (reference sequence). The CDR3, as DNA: TGTGCCAGCAGCTCTGTGCTTAGCTATGGCTACACCTTC. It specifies CASSSVLSYGYTF.

The CDR3 is CASSLGSLNTEAFF. The CDR3 DNA reads TGCGCCAGCAGCTTGGGAAGCTTGAACACTGAAGCTTTCTTT. The chain links TRBV5-1 to TRBJ1-1; D is unresolved. V was pared by 0 bases and J by 0 bases, with 6 bases between. This CDR3 has 14 residues. Per germline, CDR1 SGHRS and CDR2 YFSETQ.

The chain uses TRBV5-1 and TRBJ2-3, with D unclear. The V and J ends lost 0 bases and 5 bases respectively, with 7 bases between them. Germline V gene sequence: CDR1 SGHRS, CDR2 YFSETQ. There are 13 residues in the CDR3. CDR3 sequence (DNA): TGCGCCAGCAGCTTGGGAGTCATAGATACGCAGTATTTT. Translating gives CASSLGVIDTQYF.

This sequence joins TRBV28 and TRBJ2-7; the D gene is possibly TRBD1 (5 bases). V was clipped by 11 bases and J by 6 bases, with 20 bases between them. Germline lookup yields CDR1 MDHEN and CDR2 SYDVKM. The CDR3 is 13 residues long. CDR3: CADRKAGSVEQYF. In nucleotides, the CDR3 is TGTGCCGACCGTAAGGCAGGGTCGGTCGAGCAGTACTTC.

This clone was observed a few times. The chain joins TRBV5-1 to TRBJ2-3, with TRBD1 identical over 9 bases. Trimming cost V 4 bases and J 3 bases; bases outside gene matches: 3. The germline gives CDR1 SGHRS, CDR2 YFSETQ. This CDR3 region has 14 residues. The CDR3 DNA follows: TGCGCCAGCAGCGAGGGACAGGGAACAGATACGCAGTATTTT. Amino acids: CASSEGQGTDTQYF.

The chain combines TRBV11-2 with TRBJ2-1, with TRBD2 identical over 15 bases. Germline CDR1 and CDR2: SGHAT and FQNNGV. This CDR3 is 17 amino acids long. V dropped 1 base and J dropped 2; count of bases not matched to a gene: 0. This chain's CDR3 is CASSLGTSGRAYNEQFF. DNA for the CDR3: TGTGCCAGCAGCTTAGGGACTAGCGGGAGGGCCTACAATGAGCAGTTCTTC.

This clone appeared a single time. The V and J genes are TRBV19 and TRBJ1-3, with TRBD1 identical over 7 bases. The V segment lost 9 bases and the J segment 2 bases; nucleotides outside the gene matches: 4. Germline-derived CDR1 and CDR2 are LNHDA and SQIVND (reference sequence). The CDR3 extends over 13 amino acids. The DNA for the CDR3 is TGTGCCAGCGGGAGGGGGCCTGGAAACACCATATATTTT. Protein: CASGRGPGNTIYF. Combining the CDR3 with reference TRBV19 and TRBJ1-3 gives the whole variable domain DGGITQSPKYLFRKEGQNVTLSCEQNLNHDAMYWYRQDPGQGLRLIYYSQIVNDFQKGDIAEGYSVSREKKESFPLTVTSAQKNPTAFYLCASGRGPGNTIYFGEGSWLTVV.

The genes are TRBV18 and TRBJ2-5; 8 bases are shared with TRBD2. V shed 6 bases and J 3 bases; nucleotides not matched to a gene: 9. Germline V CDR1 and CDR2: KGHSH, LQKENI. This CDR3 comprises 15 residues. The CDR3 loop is CASSPTREGKETQYF. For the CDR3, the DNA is TGTGCCAGCTCCCCAACCCGGGAGGGTAAAGAGACCCAGTACTTC.

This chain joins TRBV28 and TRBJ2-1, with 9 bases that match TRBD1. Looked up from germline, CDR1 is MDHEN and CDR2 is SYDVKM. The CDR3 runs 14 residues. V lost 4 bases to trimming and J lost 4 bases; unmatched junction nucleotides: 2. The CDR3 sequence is CASSSTGGYNEQFF. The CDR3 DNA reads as TGTGCCAGCAGTTCGACAGGGGGTTACAATGAGCAGTTCTTC.

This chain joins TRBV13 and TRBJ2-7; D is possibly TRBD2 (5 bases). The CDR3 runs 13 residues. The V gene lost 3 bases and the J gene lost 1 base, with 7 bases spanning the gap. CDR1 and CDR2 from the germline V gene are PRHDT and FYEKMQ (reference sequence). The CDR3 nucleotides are TGTGCCAGCAGCTTCCAGCGGTCCTACGAGCAGTACTTC. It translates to CASSFQRSYEQYF.

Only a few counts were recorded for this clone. The CDR3 reads CASSLAGGPSDTQYF. CDR3 DNA sequence: TGTGCCAGCAGCTTAGCGGGAGGGCCATCAGATACGCAGTATTTT. The gene calls are TRBV11-2 and TRBJ2-3; 8 bases map to TRBD2. Germline trimming cut 1 base from V and 4 bases from J; bases unmatched to any gene: 4. CDR3 length equals 15 residues. Per germline, CDR1 SGHAT and CDR2 FQNNGV.

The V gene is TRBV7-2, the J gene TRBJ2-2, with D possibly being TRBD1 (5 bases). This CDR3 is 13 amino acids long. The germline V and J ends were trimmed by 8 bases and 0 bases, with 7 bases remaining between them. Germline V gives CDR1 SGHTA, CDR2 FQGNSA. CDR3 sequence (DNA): TGTGCCAGCCTGGGGCCGAACACCGGGGAGCTGTTTTTT. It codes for CASLGPNTGELFF.

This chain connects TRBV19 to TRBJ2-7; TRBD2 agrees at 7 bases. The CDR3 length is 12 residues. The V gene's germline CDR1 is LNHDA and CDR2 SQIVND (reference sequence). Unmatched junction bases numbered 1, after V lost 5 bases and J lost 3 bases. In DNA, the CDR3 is TGTGCCAGTAGTCAGCGGGACTACGAGCAGTACTTC. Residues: CASSQRDYEQYF. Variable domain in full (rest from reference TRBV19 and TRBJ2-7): DGGITQSPKYLFRKEGQNVTLSCEQNLNHDAMYWYRQDPGQGLRLIYYSQIVNDFQKGDIAEGYSVSREKKESFPLTVTSAQKNPTAFYLCASSQRDYEQYFGPGTRLTVT.

This chain's CDR3 is CASSFAAGGSSYNEQFF. DNA of the CDR3: TGTGCCAGCAGCTTTGCAGCGGGAGGGAGCTCCTACAATGAGCAGTTCTTC. V gene TRBV11-2 combines with J gene TRBJ2-1; TRBD2 matches at 10 bases. Germline V gene data show CDR1 as SGHAT and CDR2 as FQNNGV. This CDR3 is 17 amino acids long. J lost 0 bases, V lost 3 bases, and 5 bases had no gene match.

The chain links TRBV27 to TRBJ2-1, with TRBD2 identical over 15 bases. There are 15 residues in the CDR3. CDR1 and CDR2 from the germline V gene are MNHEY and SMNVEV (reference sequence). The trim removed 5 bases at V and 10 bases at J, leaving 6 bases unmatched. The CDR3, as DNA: TGTGCCAGCAGTCCCCGGACTAGCGGGAGGGAGGAGCAGTTCTTC. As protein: CASSPRTSGREEQFF.